This T cell receptor (beta chain) was documented in a study of T cells in Graves' hyperthyroidism and ophthalmopathy (dated by TCRdb to about 2019). For the study in its entirety: A discovery cohort of about 96 patients, 43 with Graves' ophthalmopathy and under 60 with stable Graves' hyperthyroidism, was used to find distinguishing TCR V-J signatures. Whether ophthalmopathy could be predicted prospectively was tested in an independent validation cohort made up of 18 to 20 hyperthyroidism patients plus 17 patients who later progressed to ophthalmopathy. After blood sampling, hyperthyroidism patients were treated with methimazole at a starting dose of 30 mg daily, and ophthalmopathy patients were treated with high-dose intravenous methylprednisolone. The roughly 94 discovery patients were randomly split 7:3 into training and test sets. In over five Graves' hyperthyroidism patients, the study also compared T-cell repertoires from thyroid tissue with T-cell repertoires from blood. The paper describes TCR Vbeta CDR3 sequencing of 135 peripheral blood samples, made up of 43 ophthalmopathy patients, approximately 73 hyperthyroidism patients and 17 progressor patients. What the authors observed across the whole study: Sample size was not statistically predetermined, and investigators were not blinded to group allocation. In validation, the model predicted progression to ophthalmopathy a median of about 6 months before onset, with 65% to 71% sensitivity and roughly 72% specificity. Ophthalmopathy was separated from stable hyperthyroidism by a 13 V-J signature model, with over 85% sensitivity and approximately 84% specificity obtained in cross-validation and 80%/75% obtained in testing. Most expanded thyroid clonotypes (frequency above 0.001) were also found in blood, which suggests that blood repertoires may mirror thyroid immune responses.

At the junction V is shortened by 3 bases and J by 4 bases, with 19 bases in between. Including the terminal cysteine and phenylalanine, the CDR3 comprises 17 residues. The only DNA kept is the CDR3, 51 bases in frame from the first base. From the germline V gene, CDR1 is SGHDT and CDR2 is YYEEEE. Regarding this clonotype: Its recognized antigen is unknown. Within one base of it there is no much larger clone, and no base qualities were kept.

Any patient with an uncontrolled infection, another autoimmune disease, pregnancy or lactation was excluded. Diagnoses were established on the basis of clinical symptoms, serum thyroxine and TRAb, thyroid ultrasound, and orbital computed tomography. Total RNA was extracted using Trizol reagent, and RNA quality was assessed on an Agilent 2100 Bioanalyzer. Amplification of TCR beta CDR3 regions was carried out from RNA transcripts. The TCR CDR3 was subjected to a first round of RT-PCR using the HTBI primer set and the Qiagen OneStep RT-PCR kit. Libraries were constructed in a second round of multiplex PCR, after which size selection and purification were performed. Paired-end sequencing of the libraries was performed with 100 bp reads on an Illumina HiSeq2000. The study's own analysis went as follows. Raw data were processed with SOAPnuke, discarding reads with adapters, uncalled bases, mean Phred below 15, or no exact constant-primer or identifier match. High-quality paired reads were merged using COPE v1.2.5, and each unique nucleotide sequence was defined as a clonotype. MiTCR v1.1 was used to align the clonotypes against IMGT TRBV, TRBD and TRBJ reference segments. Only V-J combinations with frequency above 0.0001, covering about 99% of repertoires, were analysed. The TCS score was defined as F50 (clonal expansion) divided by E x V (chaos), with BLOSUM62-based TCRdist calculated between CDR3 peptides within each V-J. Welch's t-statistics and random forest reduced fewer than 600 V-J features to around 14, which were used in a naive Bayes classifier (R e1071). The Morisita-Horn index was used to measure how similar the thyroid and blood repertoires were. In-frame beta chains were kept once TCRdb had trimmed the public reads at Q25 with fastp and called clones with MiXCR. Under each unique CDR3 protein, matching rows form one entry showing the most common genes and DNA. The V and J calls shown here were made by TCRdb, not taken from the authors' results. The sample includes around 620,000 distinct CDR3 sequences, with 46% observed a single time. Of the sample, around 17% falls within the top ten clones.

The origin of this receptor is an adult woman with Graves' disease, either hyperthyroidism or ophthalmopathy (not recorded which). Material: peripheral blood or thyroid tissue (not recorded which). The chain couples TRBV5-6 to TRBJ2-2; TRBD1 might be the D gene, on 6 matching bases. The DNA reads as follows: TGTGCCAGCAGCTCCTCCGGGACACGACAAGGCACCGGGGAGCTGTTTTTT. Its product reads: CASSSSGTRQGTGELFF.